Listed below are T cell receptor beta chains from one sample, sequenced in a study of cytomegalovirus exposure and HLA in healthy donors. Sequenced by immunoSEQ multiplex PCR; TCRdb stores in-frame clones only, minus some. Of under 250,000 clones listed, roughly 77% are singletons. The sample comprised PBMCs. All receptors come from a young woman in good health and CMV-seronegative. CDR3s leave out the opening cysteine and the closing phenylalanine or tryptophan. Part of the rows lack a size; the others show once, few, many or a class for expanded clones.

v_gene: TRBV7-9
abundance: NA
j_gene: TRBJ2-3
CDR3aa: ASSIRTGGGRNTQY

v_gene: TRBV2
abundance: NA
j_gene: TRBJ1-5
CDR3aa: ASSVQMSNQPQH

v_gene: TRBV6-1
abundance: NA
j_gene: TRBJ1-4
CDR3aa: ASRGDEKLF

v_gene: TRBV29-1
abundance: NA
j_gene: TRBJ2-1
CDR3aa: SVEGGGGDEQF

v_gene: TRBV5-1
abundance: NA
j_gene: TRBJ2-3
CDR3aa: ASSLQGRDTQY

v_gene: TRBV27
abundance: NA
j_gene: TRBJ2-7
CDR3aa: ASSDRVYYEQY

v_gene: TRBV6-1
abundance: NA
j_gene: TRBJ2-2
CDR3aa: ASSAFRQDTGELF

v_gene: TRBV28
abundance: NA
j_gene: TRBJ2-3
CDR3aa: ASTGGGANADTQY

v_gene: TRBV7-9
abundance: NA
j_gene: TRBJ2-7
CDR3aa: ASSFGSGGPGEQY

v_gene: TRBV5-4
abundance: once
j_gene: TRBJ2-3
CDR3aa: ASSLSIAGVVDTQY

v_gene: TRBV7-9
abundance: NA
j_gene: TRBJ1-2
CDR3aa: ASSRQVDYGYT

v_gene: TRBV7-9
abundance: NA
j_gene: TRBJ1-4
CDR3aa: ASSLRGSEKLF